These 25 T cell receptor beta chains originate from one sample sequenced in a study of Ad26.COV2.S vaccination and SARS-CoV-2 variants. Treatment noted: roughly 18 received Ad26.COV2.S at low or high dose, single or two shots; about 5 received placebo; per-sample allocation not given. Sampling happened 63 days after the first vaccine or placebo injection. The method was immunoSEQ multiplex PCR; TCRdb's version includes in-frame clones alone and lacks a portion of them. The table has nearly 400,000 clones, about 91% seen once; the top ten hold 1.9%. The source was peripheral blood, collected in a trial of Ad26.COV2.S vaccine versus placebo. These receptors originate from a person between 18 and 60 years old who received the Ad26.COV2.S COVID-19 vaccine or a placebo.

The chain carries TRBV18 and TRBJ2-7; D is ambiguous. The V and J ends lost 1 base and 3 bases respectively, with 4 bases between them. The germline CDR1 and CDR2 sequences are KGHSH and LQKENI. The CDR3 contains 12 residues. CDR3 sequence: CASSPLRYEQYF. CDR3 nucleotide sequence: TGTGCCAGCTCACCACTCCGCTACGAGCAGTACTTC.

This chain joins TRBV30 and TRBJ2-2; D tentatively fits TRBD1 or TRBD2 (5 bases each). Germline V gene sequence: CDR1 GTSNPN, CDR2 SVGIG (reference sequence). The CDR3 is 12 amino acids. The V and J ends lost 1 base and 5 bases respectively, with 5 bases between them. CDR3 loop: CAWSGGTGELFF. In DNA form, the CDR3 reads TGTGCCTGGAGTGGGGGGACCGGGGAGCTGTTTTTT. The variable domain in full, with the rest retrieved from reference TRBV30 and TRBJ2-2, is SQTIHQWPATLVQPVGSPLSLECTVEGTSNPNLYWYRQAAGRGLQLLFYSVGIGQISSEVPQNLSASRPQDRQFILSSKKLLLSDSGFYLCAWSGGTGELFFGEGSRLTVL.

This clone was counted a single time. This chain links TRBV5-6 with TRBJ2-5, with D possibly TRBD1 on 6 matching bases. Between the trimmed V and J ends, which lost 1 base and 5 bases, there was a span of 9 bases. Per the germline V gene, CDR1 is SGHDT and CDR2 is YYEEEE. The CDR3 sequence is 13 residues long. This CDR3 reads CASSLTGRETQYF. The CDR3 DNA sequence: TGTGCCAGCAGCTTGACAGGGCGGGAGACCCAGTACTTC.

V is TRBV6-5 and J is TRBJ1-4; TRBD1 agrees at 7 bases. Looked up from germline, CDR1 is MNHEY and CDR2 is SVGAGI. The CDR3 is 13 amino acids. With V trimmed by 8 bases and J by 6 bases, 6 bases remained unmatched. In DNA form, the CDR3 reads TGTGCCAGCGCGACAGGGACGCATGAAAAACTGTTTTTT. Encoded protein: CASATGTHEKLFF.

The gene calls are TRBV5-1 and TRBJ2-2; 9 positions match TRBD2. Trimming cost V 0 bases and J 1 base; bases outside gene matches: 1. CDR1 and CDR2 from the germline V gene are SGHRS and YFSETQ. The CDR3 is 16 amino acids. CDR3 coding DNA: TGCGCCAGCAGCTTGGCTAGCGGGAAGAACACCGGGGAGCTGTTTTTT. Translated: CASSLASGKNTGELFF.

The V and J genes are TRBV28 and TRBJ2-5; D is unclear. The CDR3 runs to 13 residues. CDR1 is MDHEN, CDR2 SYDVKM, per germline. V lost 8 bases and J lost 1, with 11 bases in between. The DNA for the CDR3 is TGTGCCAGCGTGACATCGTTCCAAGAGACCCAGTACTTC. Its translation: CASVTSFQETQYF.

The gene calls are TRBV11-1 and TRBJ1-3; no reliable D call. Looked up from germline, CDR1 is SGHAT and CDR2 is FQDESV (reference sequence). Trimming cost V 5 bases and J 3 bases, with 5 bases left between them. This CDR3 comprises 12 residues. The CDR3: CASSINGNTIYF. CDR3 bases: TGTGCCAGCAGCATAAATGGAAACACCATATATTTT.

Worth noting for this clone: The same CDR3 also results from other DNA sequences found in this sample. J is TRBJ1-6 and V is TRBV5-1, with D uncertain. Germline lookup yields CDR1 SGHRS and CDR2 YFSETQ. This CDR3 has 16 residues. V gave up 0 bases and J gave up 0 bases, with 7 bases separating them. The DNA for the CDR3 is TGCGCCAGCAGCTTGGATCAGAGCTCCTATAATTCACCCCTCCACTTT. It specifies CASSLDQSSYNSPLHF.

CDR3 nucleotides: TGTGCCAGCAGCCAAGAAGGTTTCTGGAACACTGAAGCTTTCTTT. The encoded protein is CASSQEGFWNTEAFF. V usage is TRBV3-1 (or the pseudogene TRBV3-2) and J usage is TRBJ1-1, with unresolved D. The ends were cut back, 0 bases at V and 1 base at J, with 9 bases in the middle. CDR1 and CDR2 (germline): LGHDT, YNNKEL (reference sequence). The CDR3 is 15 amino acids.

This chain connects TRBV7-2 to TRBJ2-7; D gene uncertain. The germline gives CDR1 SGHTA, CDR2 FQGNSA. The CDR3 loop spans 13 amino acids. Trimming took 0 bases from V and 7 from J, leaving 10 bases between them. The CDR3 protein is CASSLARTVEQYF. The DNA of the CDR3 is TGTGCCAGCAGCTTAGCTAGAACCGTGGAGCAGTACTTC. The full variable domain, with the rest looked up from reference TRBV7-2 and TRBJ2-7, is GAGVSQSPSNKVTEKGKDVELRCDPISGHTALYWYRQSLGQGLEFLIYFQGNSAPDKSGLPSDRFSAERTGGSVSTLTIQRTQQEDSAVYLCASSLARTVEQYFGPGTRLTVT.

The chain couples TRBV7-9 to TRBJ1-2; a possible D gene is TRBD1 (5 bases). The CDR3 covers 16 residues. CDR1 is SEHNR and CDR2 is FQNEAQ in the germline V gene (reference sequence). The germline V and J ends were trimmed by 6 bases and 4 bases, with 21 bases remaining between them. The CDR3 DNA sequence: TGTGCCAGCAGTCCTTCTCCCAGGGCCGCTGGCTATGGCTACACCTTC. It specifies CASSPSPRAAGYGYTF.

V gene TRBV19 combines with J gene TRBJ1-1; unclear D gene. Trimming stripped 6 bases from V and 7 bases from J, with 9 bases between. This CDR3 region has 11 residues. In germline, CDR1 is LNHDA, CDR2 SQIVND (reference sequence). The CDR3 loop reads CASRVRSEAFF. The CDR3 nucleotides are TGTGCCAGTAGGGTCAGGAGTGAAGCTTTCTTT.

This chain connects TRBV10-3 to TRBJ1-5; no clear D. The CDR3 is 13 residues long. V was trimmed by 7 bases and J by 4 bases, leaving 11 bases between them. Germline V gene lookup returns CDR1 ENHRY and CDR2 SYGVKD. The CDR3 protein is CAITHRMNQPQHF. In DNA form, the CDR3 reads TGTGCCATCACTCATCGGATGAATCAGCCCCAGCATTTT.

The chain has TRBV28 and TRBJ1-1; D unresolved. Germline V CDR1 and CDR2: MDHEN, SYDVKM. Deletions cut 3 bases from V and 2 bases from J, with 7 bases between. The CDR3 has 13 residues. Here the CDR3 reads CASSFAGNTEAFF. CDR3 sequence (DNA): TGTGCCAGCAGTTTTGCCGGTAACACTGAAGCTTTCTTT.

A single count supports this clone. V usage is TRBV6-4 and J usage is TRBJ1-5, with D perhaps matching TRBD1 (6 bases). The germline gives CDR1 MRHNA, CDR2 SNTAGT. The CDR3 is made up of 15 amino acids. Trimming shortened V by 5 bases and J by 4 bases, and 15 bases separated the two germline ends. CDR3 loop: CASSQQGGGNQPQHF. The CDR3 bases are TGTGCCAGCAGTCAACAGGGAGGTGGGAATCAGCCCCAGCATTTT.

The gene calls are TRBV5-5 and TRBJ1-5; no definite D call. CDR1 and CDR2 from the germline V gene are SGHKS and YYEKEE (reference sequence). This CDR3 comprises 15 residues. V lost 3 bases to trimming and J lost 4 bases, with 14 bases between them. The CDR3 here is CASSSWGIGNQPQHF. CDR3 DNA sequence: TGTGCCAGCAGCTCATGGGGTATCGGGAATCAGCCCCAGCATTTT.

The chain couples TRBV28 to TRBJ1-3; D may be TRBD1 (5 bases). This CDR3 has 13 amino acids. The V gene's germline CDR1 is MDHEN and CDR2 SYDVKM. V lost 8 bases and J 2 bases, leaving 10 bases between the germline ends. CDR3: CASRQGTGNTIYF. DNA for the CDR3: TGTGCCAGCCGTCAGGGCACTGGAAACACCATATATTTT.

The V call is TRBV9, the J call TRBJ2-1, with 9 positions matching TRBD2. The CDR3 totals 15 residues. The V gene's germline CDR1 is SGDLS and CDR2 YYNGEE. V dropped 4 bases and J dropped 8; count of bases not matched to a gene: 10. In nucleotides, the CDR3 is TGTGCCAGCAGCCCCGCGGGGGGGGGTTTGGATGAGCAGTTCTTC. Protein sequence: CASSPAGGGLDEQFF.

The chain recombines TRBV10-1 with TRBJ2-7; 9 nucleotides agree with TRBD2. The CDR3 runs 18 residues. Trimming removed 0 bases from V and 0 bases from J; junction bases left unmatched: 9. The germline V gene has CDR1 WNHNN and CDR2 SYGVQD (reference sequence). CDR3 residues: CASSESAREGPGSYEQYF. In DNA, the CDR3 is TGCGCCAGCAGTGAGTCGGCGCGGGAGGGCCCAGGCTCCTACGAGCAGTACTTC.

The DNA for the CDR3 is TGCGCCAGCAGCTTGAGGCAGGGGGCGGATGAGCAGTTCTTC. Its translation: CASSLRQGADEQFF. This chain joins TRBV5-1 and TRBJ2-1, with 8 bases matching TRBD1. Unmatched junction bases numbered 5, after V lost 1 base and J lost 8 bases. The CDR3 is 14 amino acids. Germline V gene lookup returns CDR1 SGHRS and CDR2 YFSETQ.

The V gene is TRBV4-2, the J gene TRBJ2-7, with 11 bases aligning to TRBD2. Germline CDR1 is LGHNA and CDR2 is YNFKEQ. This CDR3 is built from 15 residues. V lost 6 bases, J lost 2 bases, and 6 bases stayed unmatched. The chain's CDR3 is CASSPLAGATYEQYF. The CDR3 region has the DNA TGTGCCAGCAGTCCACTAGCGGGAGCTACCTACGAGCAGTACTTC.

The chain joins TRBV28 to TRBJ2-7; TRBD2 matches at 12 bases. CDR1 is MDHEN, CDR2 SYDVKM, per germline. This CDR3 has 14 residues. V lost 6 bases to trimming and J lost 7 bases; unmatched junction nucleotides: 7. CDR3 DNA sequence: TGTGCCAGCAGGCTAGCGGGAGGGCCGGGGGAGCAGTACTTC. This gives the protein CASRLAGGPGEQYF.

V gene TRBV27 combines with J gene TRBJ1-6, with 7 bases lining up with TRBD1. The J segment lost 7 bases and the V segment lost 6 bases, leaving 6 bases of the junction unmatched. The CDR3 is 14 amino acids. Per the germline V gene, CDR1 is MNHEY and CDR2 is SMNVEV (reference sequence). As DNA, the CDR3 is TGTGCCAGCAGCAGACAGGGTGAGAATTCACCCCTCCACTTT. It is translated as CASSRQGENSPLHF.

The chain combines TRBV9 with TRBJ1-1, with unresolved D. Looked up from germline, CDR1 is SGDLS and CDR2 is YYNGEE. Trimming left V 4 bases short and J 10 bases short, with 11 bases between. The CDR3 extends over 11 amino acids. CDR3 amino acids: CASSPEFGAFF. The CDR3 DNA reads TGTGCCAGCAGCCCGGAGTTTGGAGCTTTCTTT.

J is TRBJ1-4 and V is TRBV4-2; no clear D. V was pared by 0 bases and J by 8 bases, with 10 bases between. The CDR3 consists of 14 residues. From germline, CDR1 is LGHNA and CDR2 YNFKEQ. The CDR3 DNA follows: TGTGCCAGCAGCCAAGAGCAGCCGCCCGAAAAACTGTTTTTT. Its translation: CASSQEQPPEKLFF.